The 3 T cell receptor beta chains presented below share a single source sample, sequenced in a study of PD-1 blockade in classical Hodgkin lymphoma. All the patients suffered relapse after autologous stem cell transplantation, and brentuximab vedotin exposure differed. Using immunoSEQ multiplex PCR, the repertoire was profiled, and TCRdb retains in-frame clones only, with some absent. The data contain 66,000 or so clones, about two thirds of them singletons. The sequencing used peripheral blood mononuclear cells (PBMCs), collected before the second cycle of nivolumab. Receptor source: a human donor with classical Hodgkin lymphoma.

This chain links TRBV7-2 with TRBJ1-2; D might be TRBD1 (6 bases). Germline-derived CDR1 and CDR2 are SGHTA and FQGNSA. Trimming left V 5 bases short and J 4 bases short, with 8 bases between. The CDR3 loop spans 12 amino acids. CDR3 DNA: TGTGCCAGCAGCCGGACAGTCTATGGCTACACCTTC. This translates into CASSRTVYGYTF.

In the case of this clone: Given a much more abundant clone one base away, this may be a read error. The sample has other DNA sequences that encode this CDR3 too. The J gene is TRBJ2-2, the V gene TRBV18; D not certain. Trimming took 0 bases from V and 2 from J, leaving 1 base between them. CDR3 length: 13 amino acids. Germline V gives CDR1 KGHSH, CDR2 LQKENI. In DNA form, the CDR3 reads TGTGCCAGCTCACCACCAAACACCGGGGAGCTGTTTTTT. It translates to CASSPPNTGELFF. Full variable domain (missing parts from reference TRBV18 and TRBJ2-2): NAGVMQNPRHLVRRRGQEARLRCSPMKGHSHVYWYRQLPEEGLKFMVYLQKENIIDESGMPKERFSAEFPKEGPSILRIQQVVRGDSAAYFCASSPPNTGELFFGEGSRLTVL.

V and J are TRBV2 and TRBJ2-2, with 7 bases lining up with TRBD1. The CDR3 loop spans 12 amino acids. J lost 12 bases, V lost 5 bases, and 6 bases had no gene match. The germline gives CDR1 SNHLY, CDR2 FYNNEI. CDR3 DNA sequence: TGTGCCAGCAGTTCCGGGACAGTGAAGCTGTTTTTT. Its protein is CASSSGTVKLFF.